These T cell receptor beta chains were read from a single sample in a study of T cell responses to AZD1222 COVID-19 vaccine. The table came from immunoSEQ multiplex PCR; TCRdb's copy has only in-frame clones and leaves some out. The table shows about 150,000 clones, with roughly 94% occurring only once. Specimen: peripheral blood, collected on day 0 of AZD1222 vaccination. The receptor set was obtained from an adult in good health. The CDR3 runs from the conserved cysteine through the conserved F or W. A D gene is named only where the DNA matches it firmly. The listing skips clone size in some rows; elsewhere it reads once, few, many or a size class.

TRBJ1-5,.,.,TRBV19,TGTGCCAGTAGTGTGGACGGTAATCAGCCCCAGCATTTT,CASSVDGNQPQHF
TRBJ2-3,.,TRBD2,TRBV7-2,TGTGCCAGCAGCTTGGGGACTAGCGGGGGGATAGCAGATACGCAGTATTTT,CASSLGTSGGIADTQYF
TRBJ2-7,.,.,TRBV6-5,TGTGCCAGCAGTTACTCTCTAACTAGGCCGGTAGACGAGCAGTACTTC,CASSYSLTRPVDEQYF
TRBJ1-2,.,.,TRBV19,TGTGCCAGCAACGAGGGGTTGGCGTTAGGCTATGGCTACACCTTC,CASNEGLALGYGYTF
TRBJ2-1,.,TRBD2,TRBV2,TGTGCCAGCGGGAGGGAAAGAAGATACAATGAGCAGTTCTTC,CASGRERRYNEQFF
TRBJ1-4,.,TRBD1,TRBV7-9,TGTGCCAGCAGCCGGGACAGGCGAAGTGAAAAACTGTTTTTT,CASSRDRRSEKLFF
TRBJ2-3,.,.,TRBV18,TGTGCCAGCTCACCAGTAATGGAGAGCACAGATACGCAGTATTTT,CASSPVMESTDTQYF
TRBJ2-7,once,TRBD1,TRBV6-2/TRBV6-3,TGTGCCAGCAGTTACCTCAGACAGGGCGATTACGAGCAGTACTTC,CASSYLRQGDYEQYF
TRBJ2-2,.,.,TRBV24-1,TGTGCCACCAGTGGTACTGACGGCGGGGAGCTGTTTTTT,CATSGTDGGELFF
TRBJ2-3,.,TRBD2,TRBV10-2,TGCGCCACCGATGGGGGGCGGGGGGGCGCAGATACGCAGTATTTT,CATDGGRGGADTQYF
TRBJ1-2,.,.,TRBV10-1,TGCGCCAGCATTACAGGGTACACCTTC,CASITGYTF
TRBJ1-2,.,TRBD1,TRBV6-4,TGTGCCAGCAGTGACAGGTCAGGGGGACTATCCAAAGGCTACACCTTC,CASSDRSGGLSKGYTF
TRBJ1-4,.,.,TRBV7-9,TGTGCCAGCAGACCCATGAGCAAGGGTAGTGAAAAACTGTTTTTT,CASRPMSKGSEKLFF
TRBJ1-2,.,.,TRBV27,TGTGCCAGCAGTTTATCGTCCAGGGGCTATGGCTACACCTTC,CASSLSSRGYGYTF
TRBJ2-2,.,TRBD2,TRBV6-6,TGTGCCAGCAGCACTAGCGGGGGGGCAGGCACCGGGGAGCTGTTTTTT,CASSTSGGAGTGELFF
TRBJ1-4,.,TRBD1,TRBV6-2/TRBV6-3,TGTGCCAGCAGTTCCCTGACAGGGGGCGCGGGAACTAATGAAAAACTGTTTTTT,CASSSLTGGAGTNEKLFF
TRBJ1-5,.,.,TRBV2,TGTGCCAGCAGTGCATCGCCTGACTATCAGCCCCAGCATTTT,CASSASPDYQPQHF
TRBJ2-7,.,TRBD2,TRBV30,TGTGCCTGGAGTAAGACTAGCGGGTCTTACGAGCAGTACTTC,CAWSKTSGSYEQYF
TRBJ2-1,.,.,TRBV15,TGTGCCACCAGCAGAGATCTTCTAGAGAATGAGCAGTTCTTC,CATSRDLLENEQFF
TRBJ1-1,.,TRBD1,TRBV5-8,TGTGCCAGCAGCCCCAGGGGGGGGTACACTGAAGCTTTCTTT,CASSPRGGYTEAFF
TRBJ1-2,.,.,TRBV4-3,TGCGCCAGCAGCCAAGAGCCTACAGTGAACTATGGCTACACCTTC,CASSQEPTVNYGYTF
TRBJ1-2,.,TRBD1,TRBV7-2,TGTGCCAGCAGCTTCCGGACAGGGGATGGCTACACCTTC,CASSFRTGDGYTF
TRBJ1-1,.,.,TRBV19,TGTGCCAGTAGTATATGGGGCTTCATGAACACTGAAGCTTTCTTT,CASSIWGFMNTEAFF
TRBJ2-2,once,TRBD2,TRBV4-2,TGTGCCAGCAGCCAAGGTGTGTTAGCGGGGGCCCTGGACACCGGGGAGCTGTTTTTT,CASSQGVLAGALDTGELFF
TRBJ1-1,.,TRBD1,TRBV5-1,TGCGCCAGCAGCGTAACAGGGGGAGCGAACACTGAAGCTTTCTTT,CASSVTGGANTEAFF